The entry below describes one T cell receptor beta chain. The target antigen is unknown. Overall study findings and caveats: The larger-cohort validation was restricted to a single TCR beta V-J rearrangement rather than whole repertoires. In terms of TCR gene usage, tumor memory CD4+ T cells clustered together with blood and lymph node memory CD4+ cells, as well as with lymph node naive CD4+ cells.

The V and J ends lost 7 bases and 5 bases, in that order; junction bases with no gene match: 7. The CDR3 is 13 amino acids. CDR1 is MNHNS, CDR2 SASEGT, per germline. The sorted Tregs were CD4+CD25+CD127-/low cells. Full-length variable regions came from constant-region reverse primers plus semi-nested Nested Universal Primer A PCR. TCRdb reprocessed the 5' RACE reads with MiXCR, giving one entry per CDR3 protein. The sample lists roughly 5,000 distinct CDR3 sequences, 70% to 85% occurring once. The source material was Tregs sorted from blood. The receptor was isolated from a female donor with breast cancer. The chain recombines TRBV6-1 with TRBJ2-7; 8 nucleotides align to TRBD1. The CDR3 here is CASNQGDRNEQYF. The DNA for the CDR3 is TGTGCCAGCAACCAGGGGGACAGGAACGAGCAGTACTTC.